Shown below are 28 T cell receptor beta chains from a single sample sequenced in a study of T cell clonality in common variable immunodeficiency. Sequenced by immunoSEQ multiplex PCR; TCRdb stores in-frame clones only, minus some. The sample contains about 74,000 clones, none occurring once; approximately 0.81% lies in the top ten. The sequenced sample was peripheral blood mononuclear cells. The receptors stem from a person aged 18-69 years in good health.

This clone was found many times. The CDR3 protein is CASLVRVRGTGELFF. The sequenced part of the CDR3 DNA is TGTGCCAGCCTGGTACGGGTTAGAGGCACCGGGGAG. The chain has TRBV6-2 or TRBV6-3 and TRBJ2-2, with D uncertain. The read terminates 3 residues before the CDR3 end, so the remaining end is supplied by the germline J gene. CDR3 length equals 15 residues. Germline V gives CDR1 MNHEY, CDR2 SVGEGT. Deletions cut 8 bases from V and 4 bases from J, with 17 bases between.

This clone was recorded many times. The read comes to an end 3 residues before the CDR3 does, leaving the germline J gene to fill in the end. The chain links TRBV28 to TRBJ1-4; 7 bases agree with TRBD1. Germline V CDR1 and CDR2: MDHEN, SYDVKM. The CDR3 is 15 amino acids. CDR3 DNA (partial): TGTGCCAGCAGTTTAAAATTAAGGGTAGCAGGGGGA. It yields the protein CASSLKLRVAGG. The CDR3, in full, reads CASSLKLRVAGGLFF.

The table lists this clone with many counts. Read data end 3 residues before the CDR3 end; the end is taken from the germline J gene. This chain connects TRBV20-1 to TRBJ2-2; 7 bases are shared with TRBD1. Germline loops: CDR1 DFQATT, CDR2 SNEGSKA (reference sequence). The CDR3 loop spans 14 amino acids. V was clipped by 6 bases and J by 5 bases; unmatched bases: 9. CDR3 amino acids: CSARTGDGTGELFF. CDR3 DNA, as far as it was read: TGCAGTGCCCGGACAGGAGACGGGACCGGGGAG.

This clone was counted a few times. The CDR3 bases that were read are TGCAGTGTTCTTGGGAGCGGGACGTACGGTACG. Its protein product is CSVLGSGTYGT. The full CDR3 protein reads CSVLGSGTYGTQYF. The chain links TRBV20-1 to TRBJ2-3; 7 nucleotides align to TRBD2. Read sequence stops 3 residues before the CDR3 end, and the germline J gene provides the missing end. This CDR3 comprises 14 residues. Germline lookup yields CDR1 DFQATT and CDR2 SNEGSKA (reference sequence). The V and J ends lost 7 bases and 8 bases, in that order; junction bases with no gene match: 15.

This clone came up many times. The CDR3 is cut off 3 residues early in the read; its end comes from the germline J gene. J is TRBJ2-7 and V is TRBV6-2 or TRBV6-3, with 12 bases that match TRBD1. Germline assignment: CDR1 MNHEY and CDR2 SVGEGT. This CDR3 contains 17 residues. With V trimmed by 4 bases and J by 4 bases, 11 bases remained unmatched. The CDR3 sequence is CASSSGTGGLVDYEQYF. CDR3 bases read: TGTGCCAGCAGTTCCGGGACAGGGGGCTTGGTGGATTACGAG.

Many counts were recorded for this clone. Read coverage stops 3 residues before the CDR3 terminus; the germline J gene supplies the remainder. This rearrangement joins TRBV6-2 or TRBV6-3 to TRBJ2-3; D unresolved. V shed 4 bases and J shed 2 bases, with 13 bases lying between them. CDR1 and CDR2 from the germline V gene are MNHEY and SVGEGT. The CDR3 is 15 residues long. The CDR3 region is CASSSPFKLTDTQYF. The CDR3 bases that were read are TGTGCCAGCAGTTCACCTTTTAAACTCACAGATACG.

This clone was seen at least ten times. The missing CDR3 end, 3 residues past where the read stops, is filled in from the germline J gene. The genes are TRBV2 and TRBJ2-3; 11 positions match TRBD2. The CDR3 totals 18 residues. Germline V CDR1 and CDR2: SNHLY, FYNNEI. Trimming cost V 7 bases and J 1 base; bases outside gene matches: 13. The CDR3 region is CASKYRSLAGARTDTQYF. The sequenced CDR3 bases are TGTGCCAGCAAGTACCGGTCACTAGCGGGAGCCCGCACAGATACG.

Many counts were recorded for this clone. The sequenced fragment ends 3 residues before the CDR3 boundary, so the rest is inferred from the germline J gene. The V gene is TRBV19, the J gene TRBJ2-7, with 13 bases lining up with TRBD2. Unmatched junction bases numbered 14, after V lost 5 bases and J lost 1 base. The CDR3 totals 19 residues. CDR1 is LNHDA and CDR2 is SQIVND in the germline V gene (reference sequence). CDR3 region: CASSFRTSGRYTMSYEQYF. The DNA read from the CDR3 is TGTGCCAGTAGTTTCCGGACTAGCGGGAGATATACTATGTCCTACGAG.

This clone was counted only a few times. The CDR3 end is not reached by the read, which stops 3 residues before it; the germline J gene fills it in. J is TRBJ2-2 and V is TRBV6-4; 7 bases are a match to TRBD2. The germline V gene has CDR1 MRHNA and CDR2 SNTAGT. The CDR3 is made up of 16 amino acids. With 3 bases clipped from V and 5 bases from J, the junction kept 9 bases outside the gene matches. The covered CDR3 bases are TGTGCCAGCAGTGATCAGGCGGGAGACGGGACCGGGGAG. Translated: CASSDQAGDGTGE. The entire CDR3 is CASSDQAGDGTGELFF.

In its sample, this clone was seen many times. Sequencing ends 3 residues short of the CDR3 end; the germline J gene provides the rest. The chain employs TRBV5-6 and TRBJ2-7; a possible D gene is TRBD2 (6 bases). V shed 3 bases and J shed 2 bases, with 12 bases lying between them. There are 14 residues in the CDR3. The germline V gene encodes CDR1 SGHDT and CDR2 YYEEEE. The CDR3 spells CASSWRGGPYEQYF. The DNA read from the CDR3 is TGTGCCAGCAGCTGGCGGGGAGGACCCTACGAG.

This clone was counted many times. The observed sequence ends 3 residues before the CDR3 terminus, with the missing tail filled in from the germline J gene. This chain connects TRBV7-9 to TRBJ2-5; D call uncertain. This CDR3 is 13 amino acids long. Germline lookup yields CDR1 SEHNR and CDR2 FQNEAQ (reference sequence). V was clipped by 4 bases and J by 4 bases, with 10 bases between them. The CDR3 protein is CASSSPLGETQYF. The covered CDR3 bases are TGTGCCAGCAGCTCCCCCCTCGGAGAGACC.

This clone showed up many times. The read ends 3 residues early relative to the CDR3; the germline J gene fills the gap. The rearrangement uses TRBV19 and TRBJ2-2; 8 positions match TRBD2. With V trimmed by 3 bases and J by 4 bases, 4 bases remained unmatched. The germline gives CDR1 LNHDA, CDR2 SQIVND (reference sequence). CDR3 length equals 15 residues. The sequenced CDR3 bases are TGTGCCAGTAGTATGGGCGGGAGGAGCACCGGGGAG. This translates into CASSMGGRSTGE. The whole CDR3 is CASSMGGRSTGELFF.

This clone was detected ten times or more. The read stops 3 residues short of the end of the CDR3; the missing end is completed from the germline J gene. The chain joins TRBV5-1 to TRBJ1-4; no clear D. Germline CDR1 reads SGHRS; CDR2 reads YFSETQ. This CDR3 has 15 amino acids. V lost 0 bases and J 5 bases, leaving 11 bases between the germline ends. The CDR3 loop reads CASSLAADTNEKLFF. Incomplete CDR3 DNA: TGCGCCAGCAGCTTGGCCGCAGACACCAATGAAAAA.

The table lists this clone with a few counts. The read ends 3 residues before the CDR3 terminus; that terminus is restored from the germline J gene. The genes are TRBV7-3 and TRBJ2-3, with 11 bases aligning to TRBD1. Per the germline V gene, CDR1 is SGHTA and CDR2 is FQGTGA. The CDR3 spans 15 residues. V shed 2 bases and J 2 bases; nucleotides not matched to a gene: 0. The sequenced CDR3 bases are TGTGCCAGCAGCTTAGGACAGGGGGCCACAGATACG. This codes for CASSLGQGATDT. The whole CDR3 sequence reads CASSLGQGATDTQYF.

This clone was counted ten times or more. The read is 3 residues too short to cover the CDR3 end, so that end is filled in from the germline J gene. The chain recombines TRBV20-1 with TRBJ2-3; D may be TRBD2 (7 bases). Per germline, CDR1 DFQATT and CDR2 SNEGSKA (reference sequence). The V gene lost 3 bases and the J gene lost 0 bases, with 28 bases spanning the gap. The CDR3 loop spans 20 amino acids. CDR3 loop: CSAREAGAPGVYSSTDTQYF. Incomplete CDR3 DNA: TGCAGTGCTAGGGAGGCGGGGGCGCCTGGAGTCTACTCTAGCACAGATACG.

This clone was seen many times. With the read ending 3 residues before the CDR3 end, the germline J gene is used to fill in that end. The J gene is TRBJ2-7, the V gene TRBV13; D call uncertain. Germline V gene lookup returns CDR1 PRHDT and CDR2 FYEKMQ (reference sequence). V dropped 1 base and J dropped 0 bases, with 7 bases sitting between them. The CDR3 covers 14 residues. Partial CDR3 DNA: TGTGCCAGCAGCTTAGTCCCGGGCTCCTACGAG. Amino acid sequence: CASSLVPGSYE. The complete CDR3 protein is CASSLVPGSYEQYF.

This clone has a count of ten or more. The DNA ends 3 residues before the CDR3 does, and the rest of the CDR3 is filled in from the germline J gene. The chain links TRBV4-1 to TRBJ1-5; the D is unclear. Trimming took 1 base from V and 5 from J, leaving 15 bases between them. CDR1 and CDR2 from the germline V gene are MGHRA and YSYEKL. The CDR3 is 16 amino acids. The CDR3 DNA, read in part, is TGCGCCAGCAGCCAAGTGCCATCAGAGGGTTATCAGCCC. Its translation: CASSQVPSEGYQP. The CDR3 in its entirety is CASSQVPSEGYQPQHF.

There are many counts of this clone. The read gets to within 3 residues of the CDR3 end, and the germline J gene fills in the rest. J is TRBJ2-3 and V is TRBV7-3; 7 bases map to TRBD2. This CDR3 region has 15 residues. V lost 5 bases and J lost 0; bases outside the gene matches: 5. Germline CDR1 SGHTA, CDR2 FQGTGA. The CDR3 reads CASSPDGGSTDTQYF. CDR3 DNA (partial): TGTGCCAGCAGCCCAGACGGGGGGAGCACAGATACG.

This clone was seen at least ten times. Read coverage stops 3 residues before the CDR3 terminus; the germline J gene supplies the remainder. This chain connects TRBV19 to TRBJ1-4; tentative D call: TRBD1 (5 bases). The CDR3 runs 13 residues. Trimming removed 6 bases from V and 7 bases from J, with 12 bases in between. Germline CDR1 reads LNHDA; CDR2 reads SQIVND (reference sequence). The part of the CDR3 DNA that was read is TGTGCCAGTAGCCAGGGAAGGGTTGAAAAA. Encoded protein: CASSQGRVEK. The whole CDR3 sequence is CASSQGRVEKLFF.

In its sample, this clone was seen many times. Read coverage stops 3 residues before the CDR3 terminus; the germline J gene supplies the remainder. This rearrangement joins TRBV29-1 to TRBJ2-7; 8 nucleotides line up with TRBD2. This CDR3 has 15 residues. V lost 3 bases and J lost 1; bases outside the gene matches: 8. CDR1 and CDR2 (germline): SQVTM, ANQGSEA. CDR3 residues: CSVETTSGRSYEQYF. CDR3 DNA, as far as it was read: TGCAGCGTTGAGACCACTAGCGGAAGATCCTACGAG.

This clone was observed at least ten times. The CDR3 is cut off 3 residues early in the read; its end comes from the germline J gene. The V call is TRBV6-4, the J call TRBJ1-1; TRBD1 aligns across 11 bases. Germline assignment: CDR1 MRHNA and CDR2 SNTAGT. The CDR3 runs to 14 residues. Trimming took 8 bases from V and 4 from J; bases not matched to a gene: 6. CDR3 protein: CASAPDRGLTEAFF. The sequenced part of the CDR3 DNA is TGTGCCAGCGCCCCGGACAGGGGGCTCACTGAA.

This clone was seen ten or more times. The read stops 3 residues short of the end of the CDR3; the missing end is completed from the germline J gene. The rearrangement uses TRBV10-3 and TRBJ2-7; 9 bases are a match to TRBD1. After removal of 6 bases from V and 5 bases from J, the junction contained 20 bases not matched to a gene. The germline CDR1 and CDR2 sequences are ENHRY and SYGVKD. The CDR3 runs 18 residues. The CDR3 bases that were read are TGTGCCATCAGGAGTACAGGGGGCATTAGTGTCGGCGATCACGAG. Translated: CAIRSTGGISVGDHE. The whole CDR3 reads CAIRSTGGISVGDHEQYF.

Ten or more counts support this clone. The chain's CDR3 is CASSFLAGYNEQFF. CDR3 bases read: TGTGCCAGCAGCTTTCTAGCGGGTTACAATGAG. V gene TRBV7-3 combines with J gene TRBJ2-1; 8 nucleotides align to TRBD2. The read comes to an end 3 residues before the CDR3 does, leaving the germline J gene to fill in the end. Germline V lookup: CDR1 SGHTA, CDR2 FQGTGA. This CDR3 contains 14 residues. The V gene end was trimmed by 3 bases and the J gene end by 4 bases; junction bases not matched to a gene: 2.

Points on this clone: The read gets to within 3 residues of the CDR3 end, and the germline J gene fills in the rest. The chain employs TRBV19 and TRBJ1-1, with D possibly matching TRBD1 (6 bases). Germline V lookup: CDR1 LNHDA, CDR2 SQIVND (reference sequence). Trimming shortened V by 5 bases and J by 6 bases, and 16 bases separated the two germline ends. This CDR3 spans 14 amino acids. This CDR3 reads CASSGGAKYSEAFF. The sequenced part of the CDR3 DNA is TGTGCCAGTAGTGGGGGCGCGAAATATTCTGAA.

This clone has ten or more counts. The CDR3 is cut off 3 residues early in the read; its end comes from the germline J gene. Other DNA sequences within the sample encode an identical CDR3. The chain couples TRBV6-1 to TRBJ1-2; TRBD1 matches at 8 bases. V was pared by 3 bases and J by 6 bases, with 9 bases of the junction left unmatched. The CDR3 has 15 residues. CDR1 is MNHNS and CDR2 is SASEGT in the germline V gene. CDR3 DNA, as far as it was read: TGTGCCAGCAGTGATATGACAGGGGATACCCATGGC. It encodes CASSDMTGDTHG. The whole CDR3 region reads CASSDMTGDTHGYTF.

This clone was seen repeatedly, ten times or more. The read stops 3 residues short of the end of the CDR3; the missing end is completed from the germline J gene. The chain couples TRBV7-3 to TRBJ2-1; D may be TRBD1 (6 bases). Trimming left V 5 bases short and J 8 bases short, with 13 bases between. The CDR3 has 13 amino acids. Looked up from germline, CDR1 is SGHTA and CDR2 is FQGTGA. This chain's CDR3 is CASSKGGYDEQFF. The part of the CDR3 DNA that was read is TGTGCCAGCAGCAAAGGGGGATATGATGAG.

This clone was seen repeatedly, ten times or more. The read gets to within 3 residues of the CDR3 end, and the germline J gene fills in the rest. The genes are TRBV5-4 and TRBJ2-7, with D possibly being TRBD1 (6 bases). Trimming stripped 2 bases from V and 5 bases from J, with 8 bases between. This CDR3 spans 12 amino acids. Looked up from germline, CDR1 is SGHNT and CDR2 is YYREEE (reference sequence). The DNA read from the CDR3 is TGTGCCAGCAGCTTTACAGGGAACGAG. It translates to CASSFTGNE. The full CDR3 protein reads CASSFTGNEQYF.

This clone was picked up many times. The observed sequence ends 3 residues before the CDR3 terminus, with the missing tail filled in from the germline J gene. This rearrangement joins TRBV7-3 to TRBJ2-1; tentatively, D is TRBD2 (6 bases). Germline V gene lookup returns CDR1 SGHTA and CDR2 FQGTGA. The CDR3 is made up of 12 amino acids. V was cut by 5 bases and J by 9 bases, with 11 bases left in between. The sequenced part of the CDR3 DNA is TGTGCCAGCAGCCTACCTAGCGTTGAG. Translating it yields CASSLPSVE. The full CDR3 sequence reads CASSLPSVEQFF. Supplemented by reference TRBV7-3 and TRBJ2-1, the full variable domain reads GAGVSQTPSNKVTEKGKYVELRCDPISGHTALYWYRQSLGQGPEFLIYFQGTGAADDSGLPNDRFFAVRPEGSVSTLKIQRTERGDSAVYLCASSLPSVEQFFGPGTRLTVL.